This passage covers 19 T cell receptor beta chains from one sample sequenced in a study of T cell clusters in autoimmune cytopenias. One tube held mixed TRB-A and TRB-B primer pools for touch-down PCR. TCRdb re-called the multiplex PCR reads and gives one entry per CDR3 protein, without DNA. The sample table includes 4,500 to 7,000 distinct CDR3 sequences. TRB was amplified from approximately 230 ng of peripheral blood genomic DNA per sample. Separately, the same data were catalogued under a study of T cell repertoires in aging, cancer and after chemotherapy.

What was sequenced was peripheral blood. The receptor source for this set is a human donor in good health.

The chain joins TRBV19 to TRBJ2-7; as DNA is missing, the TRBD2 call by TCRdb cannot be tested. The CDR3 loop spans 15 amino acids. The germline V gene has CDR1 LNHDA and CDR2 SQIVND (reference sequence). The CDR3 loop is CASSTSGTAAYEQYF.

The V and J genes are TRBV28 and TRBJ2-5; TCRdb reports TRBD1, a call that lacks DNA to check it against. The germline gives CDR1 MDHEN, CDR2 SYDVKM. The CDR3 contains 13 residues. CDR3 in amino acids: CASTKGGGETQYF.

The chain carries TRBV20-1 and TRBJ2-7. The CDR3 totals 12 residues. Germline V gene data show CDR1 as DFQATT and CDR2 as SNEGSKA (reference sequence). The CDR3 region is CSARDTSYEQYF.

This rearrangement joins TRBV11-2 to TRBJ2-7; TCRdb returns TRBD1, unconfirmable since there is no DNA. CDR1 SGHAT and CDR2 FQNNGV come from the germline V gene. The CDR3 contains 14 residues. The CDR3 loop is CASSVDRGLDEQYF.

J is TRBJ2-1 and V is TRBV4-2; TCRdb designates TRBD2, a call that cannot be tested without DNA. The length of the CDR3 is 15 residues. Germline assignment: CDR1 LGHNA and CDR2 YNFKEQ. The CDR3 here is CASSQVRGLYNEQFF.

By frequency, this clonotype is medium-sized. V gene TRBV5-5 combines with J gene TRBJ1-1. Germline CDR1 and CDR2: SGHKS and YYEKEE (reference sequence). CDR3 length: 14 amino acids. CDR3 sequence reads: CASSLAGTNTEAFF.

CDR3 in amino acids: CASSLGTDGNTIYF. J is TRBJ1-3 and V is TRBV7-9; TCRdb picks TRBD1, but there is no DNA to check that call. Germline V gives CDR1 SEHNR, CDR2 FQNEAQ (reference sequence). The CDR3 spans 14 residues. The variable domain in full, with the rest retrieved from reference TRBV7-9 and TRBJ1-3, is DTGVSQNPRHKITKRGQNVTFRCDPISEHNRLYWYRQTLGQGPEFLTYFQNEAQLEKSRLLSDRFSAERPKGSFSTLEIQRTEQGDSAMYLCASSLGTDGNTIYFGEGSWLTVV.

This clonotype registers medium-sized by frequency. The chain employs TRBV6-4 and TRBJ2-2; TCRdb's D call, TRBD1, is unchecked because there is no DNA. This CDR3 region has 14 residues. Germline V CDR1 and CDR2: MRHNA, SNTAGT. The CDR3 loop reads CASSGQAKPGELFF.

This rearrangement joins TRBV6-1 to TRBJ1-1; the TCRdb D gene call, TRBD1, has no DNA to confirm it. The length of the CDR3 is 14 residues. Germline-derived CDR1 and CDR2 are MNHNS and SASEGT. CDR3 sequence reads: CASSLTLSRDEAFF.

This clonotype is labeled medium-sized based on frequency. This chain's CDR3 is CASSRGELKADGYTF. This chain joins TRBV27 and TRBJ1-2. The CDR3 extends over 15 amino acids. CDR1 MNHEY and CDR2 SMNVEV come from the germline V gene (reference sequence).

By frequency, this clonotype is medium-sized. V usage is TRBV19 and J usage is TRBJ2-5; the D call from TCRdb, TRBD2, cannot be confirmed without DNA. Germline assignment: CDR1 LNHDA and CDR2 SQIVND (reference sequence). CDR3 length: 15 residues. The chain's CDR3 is CASAKTSGAPGTQYF.

The CDR3 protein is CASSDLGTAFF. V gene TRBV25-1 combines with J gene TRBJ1-1; with no DNA, the TCRdb D assignment of TRBD1 cannot be verified. This CDR3 region has 11 residues. Germline loops: CDR1 MGHDK, CDR2 SYGVNS.

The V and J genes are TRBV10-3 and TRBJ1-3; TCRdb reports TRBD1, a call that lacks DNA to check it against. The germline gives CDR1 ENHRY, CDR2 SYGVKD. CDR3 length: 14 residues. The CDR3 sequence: CAIKPGYSGNTIYF.

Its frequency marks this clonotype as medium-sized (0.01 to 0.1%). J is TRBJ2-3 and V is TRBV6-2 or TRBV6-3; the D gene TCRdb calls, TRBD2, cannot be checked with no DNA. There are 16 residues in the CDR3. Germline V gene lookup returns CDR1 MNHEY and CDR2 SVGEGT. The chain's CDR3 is CASTLGGLAGADTQYF.

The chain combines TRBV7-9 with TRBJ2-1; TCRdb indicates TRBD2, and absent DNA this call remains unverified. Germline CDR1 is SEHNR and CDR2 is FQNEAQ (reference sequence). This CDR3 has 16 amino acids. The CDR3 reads CASSSLGGASYNEQFF.

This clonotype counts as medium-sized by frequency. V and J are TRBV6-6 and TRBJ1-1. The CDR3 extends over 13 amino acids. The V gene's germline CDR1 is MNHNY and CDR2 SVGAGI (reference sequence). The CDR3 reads CASSAGINTEAFF.

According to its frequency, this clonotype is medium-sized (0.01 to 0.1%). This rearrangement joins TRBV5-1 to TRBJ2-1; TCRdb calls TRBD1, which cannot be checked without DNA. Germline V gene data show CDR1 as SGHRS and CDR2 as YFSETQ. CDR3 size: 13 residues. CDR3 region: CASSLGSRNEQFF. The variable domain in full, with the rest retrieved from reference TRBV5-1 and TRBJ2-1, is KAGVTQTPRYLIKTRGQQVTLSCSPISGHRSVSWYQQTPGQGLQFLFEYFSETQRNKGNFPGRFSGRQFSNSRSEMNVSTLELGDSALYLCASSLGSRNEQFFGPGTRLTVL.

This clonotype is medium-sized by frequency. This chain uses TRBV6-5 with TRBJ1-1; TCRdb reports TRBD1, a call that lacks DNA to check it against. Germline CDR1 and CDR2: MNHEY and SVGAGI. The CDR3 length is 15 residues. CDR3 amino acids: CASSYSGGTNTEAFF.

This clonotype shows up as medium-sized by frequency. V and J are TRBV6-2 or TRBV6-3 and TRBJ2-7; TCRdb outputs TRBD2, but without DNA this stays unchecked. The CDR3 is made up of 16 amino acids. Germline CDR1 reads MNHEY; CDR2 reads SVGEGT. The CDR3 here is CASSYPPSGVGDEQYF.